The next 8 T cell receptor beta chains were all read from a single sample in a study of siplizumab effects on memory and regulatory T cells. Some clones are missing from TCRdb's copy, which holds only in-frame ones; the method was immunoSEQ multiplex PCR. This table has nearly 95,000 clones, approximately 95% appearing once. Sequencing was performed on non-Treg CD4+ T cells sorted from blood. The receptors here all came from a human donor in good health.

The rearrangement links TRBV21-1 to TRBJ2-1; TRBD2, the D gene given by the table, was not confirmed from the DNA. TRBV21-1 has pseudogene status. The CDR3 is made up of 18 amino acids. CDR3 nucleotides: TGTGCCAGCAGCAAAGTGGGACTAGCGGGGGGCGTACATAATGAGCAGTTCTTC. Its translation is CASSKVGLAGGVHNEQFF.

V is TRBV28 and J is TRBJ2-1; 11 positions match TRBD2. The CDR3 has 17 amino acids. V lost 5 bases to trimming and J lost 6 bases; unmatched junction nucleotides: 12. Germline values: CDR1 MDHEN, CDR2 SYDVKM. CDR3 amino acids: CASSPHQTSGNSNEQFF. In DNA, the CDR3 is TGTGCCAGCAGTCCCCACCAGACTAGCGGGAATTCCAATGAGCAGTTCTTC.

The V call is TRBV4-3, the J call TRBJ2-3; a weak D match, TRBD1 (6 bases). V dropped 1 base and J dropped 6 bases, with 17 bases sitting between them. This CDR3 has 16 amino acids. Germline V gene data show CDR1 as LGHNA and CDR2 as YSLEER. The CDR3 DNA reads TGCGCCAGCAGCCAAGGGACAGCCTGGAATACCGATACGCAGTATTTT. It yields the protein CASSQGTAWNTDTQYF.

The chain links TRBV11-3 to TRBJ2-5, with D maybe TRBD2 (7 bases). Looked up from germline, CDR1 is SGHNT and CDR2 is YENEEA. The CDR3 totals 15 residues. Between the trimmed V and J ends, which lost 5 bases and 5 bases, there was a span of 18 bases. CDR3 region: CASSLAGASGETQYF. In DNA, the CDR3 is TGTGCCAGCAGCCTTGCGGGGGCCTCGGGGGAGACCCAGTACTTC.

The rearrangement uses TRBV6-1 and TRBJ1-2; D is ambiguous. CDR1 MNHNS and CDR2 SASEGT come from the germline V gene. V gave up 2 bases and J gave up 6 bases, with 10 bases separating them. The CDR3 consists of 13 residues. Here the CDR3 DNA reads TGTGCCAGCAGTGAACAGAGAAGGGATGGCTACACCTTC. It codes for CASSEQRRDGYTF.

CDR3 amino acids: CASSINGLAGHQFF. CDR3 sequence (DNA): TGTGCCAGCAGCATCAACGGGCTAGCGGGGCATCAGTTCTTC. The chain uses TRBV11-3 and TRBJ2-1; 9 bases are shared with TRBD2. This CDR3 is built from 14 residues. J lost 13 bases, V lost 5 bases, and 12 bases had no gene match. Germline lookup yields CDR1 SGHNT and CDR2 YENEEA.

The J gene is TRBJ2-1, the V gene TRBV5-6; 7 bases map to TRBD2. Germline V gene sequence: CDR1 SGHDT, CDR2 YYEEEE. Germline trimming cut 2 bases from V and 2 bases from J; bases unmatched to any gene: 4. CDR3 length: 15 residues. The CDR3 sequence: CASSLTGGAYNEQFF. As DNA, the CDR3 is TGTGCCAGCAGCTTAACGGGGGGAGCCTACAATGAGCAGTTCTTC.

CDR3 residues: CASSGFSSYNEQFF. CDR3 DNA: TGTGCCAGCTCAGGGTTTAGCTCCTACAATGAGCAGTTCTTC. The chain recombines TRBV28 with TRBJ2-1; D may be TRBD1 (5 bases). The germline V and J ends were trimmed by 8 bases and 0 bases, with 11 bases remaining between them. Germline CDR1 and CDR2: MDHEN and SYDVKM. The CDR3 sequence is 14 residues long. The complete variable domain, with remaining parts taken from reference TRBV28 and TRBJ2-1, reads DVKVTQSSRYLVKRTGEKVFLECVQDMDHENMFWYRQDPGLGLRLIYFSYDVKMKEKGDIPEGYSVSREKKERFSLILESASTNQTSMYLCASSGFSSYNEQFFGPGTRLTVL.